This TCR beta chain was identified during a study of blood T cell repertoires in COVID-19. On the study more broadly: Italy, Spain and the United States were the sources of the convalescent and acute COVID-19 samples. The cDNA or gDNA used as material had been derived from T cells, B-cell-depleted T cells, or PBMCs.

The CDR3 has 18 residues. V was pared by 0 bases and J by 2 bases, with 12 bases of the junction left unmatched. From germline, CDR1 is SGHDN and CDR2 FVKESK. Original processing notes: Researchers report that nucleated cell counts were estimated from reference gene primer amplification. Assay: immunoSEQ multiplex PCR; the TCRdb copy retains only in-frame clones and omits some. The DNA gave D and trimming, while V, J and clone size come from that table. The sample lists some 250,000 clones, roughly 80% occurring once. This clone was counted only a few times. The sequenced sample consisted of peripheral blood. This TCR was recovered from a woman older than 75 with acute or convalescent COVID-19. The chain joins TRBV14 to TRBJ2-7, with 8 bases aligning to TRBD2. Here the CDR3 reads CASSQDRGSGAQAYEQYF. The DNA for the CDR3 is TGTGCCAGCAGCCAAGATAGAGGTAGCGGGGCACAGGCCTACGAGCAGTACTTC.